This TCR beta chain is drawn from a study of blood T cell repertoires in COVID-19. CDR1 LNHNV and CDR2 YYDKDF come from the germline V gene (reference sequence). Trimming cost V 8 bases and J 2 bases; bases outside gene matches: 6. There are 14 residues in the CDR3. This table comes from immunoSEQ multiplex PCR, and its TCRdb copy is limited to in-frame clones, with some not included. The table has 200,000 to 250,000 clones, about nine tenths seen once. This clone has only a few counts. Material: peripheral blood. The J gene is TRBJ2-3, the V gene TRBV15; 8 nucleotides line up with TRBD1. This TCR derives from a woman aged 60 to 75 with acute or convalescent COVID-19. The CDR3 DNA reads TGTGCCACCCAGGACAGGGATTCCACAGATACGCAGTATTTT. It codes for CATQDRDSTDTQYF.